The 18 T cell receptor beta chains below come from one sample, sequenced in a study of T cell changes during pregnancy in multiple sclerosis. Produced via immunoSEQ multiplex PCR; TCRdb's table is partial and in-frame only. Of approximately 44,000 clones listed, 90% are singletons. This specimen was CD4+ T cells from peripheral blood mononuclear cells, taken before pregnancy. These receptors all come from a female donor with multiple sclerosis, enrolled in a pregnancy study.

This chain links TRBV29-1 with TRBJ2-1; 8 bases line up with TRBD1. Germline CDR1 is SQVTM and CDR2 is ANQGSEA. V shed 5 bases, J shed 9 bases, and the junction held 12 bases outside the gene matches. The CDR3 sequence is 14 residues long. Here the CDR3 DNA reads TGCAGCGTTATTTTCTGGACAGGGACGGCTGAGCAGTTCTTC. This encodes CSVIFWTGTAEQFF.

The rearrangement uses TRBV4-1 and TRBJ2-1; TRBD2 matches at 9 bases. In germline, CDR1 is MGHRA, CDR2 YSYEKL. The ends lost 3 bases at V and 4 bases at J; junction bases unmatched: 10. The CDR3 sequence is 17 residues long. This CDR3 is CASSHEGTSGFYNEQFF. The CDR3 DNA is TGCGCCAGCAGCCACGAGGGAACTAGCGGGTTTTACAATGAGCAGTTCTTC.

The gene calls are TRBV19 and TRBJ2-1; 8 positions match TRBD2. This CDR3 has 15 amino acids. With 6 bases clipped from V and 8 bases from J, the junction kept 12 bases outside the gene matches. CDR1 LNHDA and CDR2 SQIVND come from the germline V gene (reference sequence). The CDR3 region is CASRVGTSPFHEQFF. CDR3 DNA: TGTGCCAGTAGGGTCGGGACTAGTCCCTTCCATGAGCAGTTCTTC.

The rearrangement uses TRBV14 and TRBJ2-7; TRBD2 might be the D (5 bases). The CDR3 is 14 residues long. Trimming cost V 1 base and J 6 bases, with 13 bases left between them. The germline V gene encodes CDR1 SGHDN and CDR2 FVKESK. The CDR3 region has the DNA TGTGCCAGCAGCCAAGGGCCGCTCCGGGGCGAGCAGTACTTC. Its protein is CASSQGPLRGEQYF. Full variable domain (rest looked up from reference TRBV14 and TRBJ2-7): EAGVTQFPSHSVIEKGQTVTLRCDPISGHDNLYWYRRVMGKEIKFLLHFVKESKQDESGMPNNRFLAERTGGTYSTLKVQPAELEDSGVYFCASSQGPLRGEQYFGPGTRLTVT.

The chain is built from TRBV7-6 and TRBJ1-5; D gene uncertain. Trimming took off 5 bases at V and 9 bases at J, with 14 bases between the two ends. Germline CDR1 and CDR2: SGHVS and FNYEAQ. This CDR3 is 13 amino acids long. In DNA form, the CDR3 reads TGTGCCAGCAGCCAAGACCTCGGAGGGCCCCAGCATTTT. Amino acids: CASSQDLGGPQHF.

V gene TRBV29-1 combines with J gene TRBJ1-1; TRBD1 matches 7 bases. CDR1 is SQVTM, CDR2 ANQGSEA, per germline. The CDR3 sequence is 15 residues long. The ends lost 6 bases at V and 1 base at J; junction bases unmatched: 11. CDR3 sequence (DNA): TGCAGCGTGCGACCTACGGGACAGTGGAACACTGAAGCTTTCTTT. As protein: CSVRPTGQWNTEAFF.

As to this clone: Distinct nucleotide sequences in the sample also encode this CDR3. V is TRBV10-3 and J is TRBJ1-5; TRBD1 matches 8 bases. V lost 2 bases, J lost 4 bases, and 4 bases stayed unmatched. The germline gives CDR1 ENHRY, CDR2 SYGVKD. This CDR3 comprises 15 residues. The CDR3 region is CAISEDRGGNQPQHF. Written as DNA, the CDR3 is TGTGCCATCAGTGAGGACAGGGGAGGTAATCAGCCCCAGCATTTT.

This clone was recorded a few times. This chain links TRBV28 with TRBJ1-5; weak D call: TRBD1 (5 bases). Deletions cut 3 bases from V and 5 bases from J, with 11 bases between. The CDR3 sequence is 14 residues long. Germline V gene lookup returns CDR1 MDHEN and CDR2 SYDVKM. The DNA for the CDR3 is TGTGCCAGCAGTTTGTGGGAAGGGGATCAGCCCCAGCATTTT. Its translation is CASSLWEGDQPQHF.

This chain links TRBV28 with TRBJ1-2; weak D call: TRBD1 (5 bases). Germline V lookup: CDR1 MDHEN, CDR2 SYDVKM. Trimming removed 6 bases at V and 4 bases at J, with 21 bases between. The CDR3 is 16 residues long. For the CDR3, the DNA is TGTGCCAGCAGGAGAGACAGCCGGGTGTGGGGCTATGGCTACACCTTC. It is translated as CASRRDSRVWGYGYTF.

This chain links TRBV10-3 with TRBJ1-2; 11 bases align to TRBD1. This CDR3 region has 16 residues. Germline V CDR1 and CDR2: ENHRY, SYGVKD. Trimming at V came to 4 bases and at J to 8 bases, leaving 12 bases not matched to a gene. In DNA, the CDR3 is TGTGCCATCAGTGGCCTCCAGGACAGGGGGCGAAAAGGCTACACCTTC. It encodes CAISGLQDRGRKGYTF.

The table lists this clone with many counts. The V and J genes are TRBV11-2 and TRBJ1-6; TRBD1 aligns across 8 bases. The CDR3 covers 14 residues. V dropped 5 bases and J dropped 6; count of bases not matched to a gene: 3. Germline CDR1 SGHAT, CDR2 FQNNGV. The CDR3 region has the DNA TGTGCCAGCAGCCTGGGACAGGCTAATTCACCCCTCCACTTT. Amino acid sequence: CASSLGQANSPLHF.

This clone is a singleton in its sample. The chain combines TRBV7-2 with TRBJ1-5; the D gene is possibly TRBD1 (5 bases). V was cut by 4 bases and J by 5 bases, with 18 bases left in between. CDR3 length: 16 amino acids. Germline CDR1 reads SGHTA; CDR2 reads FQGNSA. CDR3 protein: CASSSTGRQGYQPQHF. CDR3 sequence (DNA): TGTGCCAGCAGCTCAACTGGGCGGCAGGGCTATCAGCCCCAGCATTTT.

The chain carries TRBV6-5 and TRBJ1-5; 8 bases align to TRBD1. The junction had 5 bases not matched to a gene; V was cut back by 6 bases and J by 1 base. This CDR3 has 15 amino acids. Germline-derived CDR1 and CDR2 are MNHEY and SVGAGI. CDR3 coding DNA: TGTGCCAGCAGGTCGGACAGGGTGAGCAATCAGCCCCAGCATTTT. As protein: CASRSDRVSNQPQHF.

This clone was recorded once. J is TRBJ1-6 and V is TRBV6-1, with a tentative D call TRBD1 (6 bases). Germline V lookup: CDR1 MNHNS, CDR2 SASEGT. The CDR3 covers 17 residues. The V gene lost 4 bases and the J gene lost 4 bases, with 17 bases spanning the gap. CDR3 nucleotides: TGTGCCAGCAGTGGCCGGCACAGGGAGGGTTATAATTCACCCCTCCACTTT. Translated, it gives CASSGRHREGYNSPLHF.

The chain couples TRBV19 to TRBJ1-1; 8 positions agree with TRBD1. This CDR3 contains 15 residues. CDR1 is LNHDA and CDR2 is SQIVND in the germline V gene (reference sequence). With 6 bases clipped from V and 4 bases from J, the junction kept 10 bases outside the gene matches. CDR3 DNA: TGTGCCAGTAGGTTACAGCAGGGGGCCGGCACTGAAGCTTTCTTT. Translating it yields CASRLQQGAGTEAFF. Full variable domain (rest looked up from reference TRBV19 and TRBJ1-1): DGGITQSPKYLFRKEGQNVTLSCEQNLNHDAMYWYRQDPGQGLRLIYYSQIVNDFQKGDIAEGYSVSREKKESFPLTVTSAQKNPTAFYLCASRLQQGAGTEAFFGQGTRLTVV.

This chain uses TRBV5-4 with TRBJ1-2, with unresolved D. The germline V gene encodes CDR1 SGHNT and CDR2 YYREEE (reference sequence). Trimming removed 0 bases from V and 3 bases from J, with 9 bases in between. This CDR3 spans 14 amino acids. The CDR3 nucleotides are TGTGCCAGCAGCTTGGACTACGGCGACTATGGCTACACCTTC. Its protein is CASSLDYGDYGYTF.

This chain links TRBV5-1 with TRBJ2-5; a possible D gene is TRBD1 (6 bases). Deletions cut 1 base from V and 7 bases from J, with 11 bases between. The CDR3 consists of 13 residues. CDR1 is SGHRS, CDR2 YFSETQ, per germline. This chain's CDR3 is CASSLTGPGTQYF. The DNA for the CDR3 is TGCGCCAGCAGCTTGACAGGGCCCGGGACCCAGTACTTC.

The J gene is TRBJ2-7, the V gene TRBV6-1, with D possibly matching TRBD2 (5 bases). The germline gives CDR1 MNHNS, CDR2 SASEGT. V was trimmed by 6 bases and J by 2 bases, leaving 17 bases between them. The CDR3 contains 15 residues. In nucleotides, the CDR3 is TGTGCCAGCAGGAAGGAATTCGGGGAAACCTACGAGCAGTACTTC. This gives the protein CASRKEFGETYEQYF.